This record covers a single T cell receptor (beta chain). What it binds is unknown. The data stem from a study of T cell repertoires in cytomegalovirus infection. Study in general: Carrying CMV and the relevant HLA type showed in public TCR beta signatures.

Study-wide results and caveats: The ex vivo response was dominated by HLA-C-restricted CMV-specific TCR beta clonotypes. Cumulative frequency of public TCR beta families picked out carriers of CMV plus the relevant HLA.

The CDR3 runs to 15 residues. Germline values: CDR1 MNHEY, CDR2 SVGEGT. The ends were cut back, 5 bases at V and 1 base at J, with 15 bases in the middle. TCRdb processed the reads anew with MiXCR; each CDR3 protein has one entry. The sample comprises some 600,000 distinct CDR3 sequences, roughly 24% of which are singletons, and less than 10% rests with the top ten. The receptor was derived from a human donor in good health (CMV status not recorded). Some clones in this sample may be carry-over from other donors' samples. Material for sequencing was CD8+ T cells from PBMCs. The J gene is TRBJ2-7, the V gene TRBV6-2 or TRBV6-3; D is possibly TRBD1 or TRBD2 (5 bases each). The CDR3 is CASSLAGAGSYEQYV. CDR3 sequence (DNA): TGTGCCAGCAGTCTCGCCGGGGCCGGATCCTACGAGCAGTACGTC.